The present T cell receptor (beta chain) was sequenced within a study of CD8+ T cells in alopecia areata. TCR sequencing used cDNA made by reverse transcription of extracted RNA. Clones were read by immunoSEQ multiplex PCR, and TCRdb kept only the in-frame ones, dropping some. In the table there are some 190,000 clones, approximately 72% of which are singletons. The sample's treatment: oral pan-JAK inhibitor, 5-10 mg twice daily. V shed 4 bases and J 2 bases; nucleotides not matched to a gene: 10. From germline, CDR1 is LGHNA and CDR2 YSLEER. The CDR3 totals 17 residues. The chain combines TRBV4-3 with TRBJ2-1; 8 bases match TRBD1. Sequenced material: CD4+ T cells sorted from blood, taken at approximately week 45, from a patient treated with tofacitinib. The receptor was derived from a human donor with alopecia areata. The CDR3 sequence is CASSRRTGGDTYNEQFF. The CDR3 bases are TGCGCCAGCAGCCGGAGAACAGGGGGAGATACCTACAATGAGCAGTTCTTC.